This T cell receptor beta chain is drawn from a study of blood T cell repertoires in COVID-19. About the study: Whether acute or convalescent, the COVID-19 samples came from the United States, Italy and Spain. Sources were T cells, B-cell-depleted T cells, or PBMCs; the material itself was cDNA or gDNA.

Original processing methods: Researchers report that nucleated cell counts were estimated from reference gene primer amplification. Sequenced by immunoSEQ multiplex PCR; TCRdb stores in-frame clones only, minus some. V and J calls and clone size come straight from that table; D and trimming were deduced from the DNA. The data contain 69,000 or so clones, approximately 80% of them seen just once; the ten biggest clones take up 10% to 15%. The CDR3 has 12 amino acids. Trimming took 0 bases from V and 7 from J, leaving 5 bases between them. Germline V gene lookup returns CDR1 SGDLS and CDR2 YYNGEE. The chain recombines TRBV9 with TRBJ2-1; D call uncertain. This clonotype was sampled from a man aged 45-65 years with COVID-19, enrolled during active disease. Sequencing was performed on peripheral blood. The chain's CDR3 is CASSVGDNEQFF. The DNA of the CDR3 is TGTGCCAGCAGCGTAGGAGATAATGAGCAGTTCTTC.